This TCR beta chain was identified during a study of control samples from healthy donors and cancer patients. Assay used: immunoSEQ multiplex PCR; TCRdb lists only in-frame clones, some missing. The data contain fewer than 300,000 clones, roughly 82% of them seen just once; the ten biggest clones take up 13%. Germline loops: CDR1 SGHTA, CDR2 FQGTGA. The trim removed 0 bases at V and 8 bases at J, leaving 4 bases unmatched. This CDR3 is built from 15 residues. This clone was detected a few times. Other DNA sequences in the same sample also yield this CDR3. This chain uses TRBV7-3 with TRBJ1-6, with TRBD1 identical over 7 bases. The receptor was isolated from a woman aged 55 to 70 with lung cancer. Sequencing was done on a sample of PBMCs. The CDR3 sequence: CASSLTGTDDSPLHF. CDR3 DNA sequence: TGTGCCAGCAGCTTAACGGGGACAGACGATTCACCCCTCCACTTT.